The 8 T cell receptor beta chains below were found in one sample sequenced in a study of shared clonotypes between healthy human individuals. Sequencing used immunoSEQ multiplex PCR; TCRdb keeps in-frame clones, though not all of them. The data show 2.3 million or so clones, with over 85% seen just once and 0.39% held by the top ten. Sequencing used naive CD4+ T cells from PBMCs. The subset here: CD45RA+ positively selected. These TCRs come from a man between 18 and 29 years old in good health. Some clones in this sample may be carry-over from other donors' samples.

Note on this clone: The sample holds other DNA sequences that translate to the same CDR3. The genes are TRBV7-3 and TRBJ2-1; D gene unclear. The germline V gene encodes CDR1 SGHTA and CDR2 FQGTGA. The CDR3 runs to 11 residues. Trimming removed 5 bases at V and 10 bases at J, with 9 bases between. This CDR3 is CASSLGGEQFF. CDR3 in DNA: TGTGCCAGCAGCCTGGGTGGGGAGCAGTTCTTC.

This clone appeared once. Distinct nucleotide sequences in the sample also encode this CDR3. The rearrangement links TRBV5-1 to TRBJ2-7, with D unresolved. This CDR3 is built from 13 residues. Germline V gene data show CDR1 as SGHRS and CDR2 as YFSETQ. V was cut by 1 base and J by 2 bases, with 7 bases left in between. Here the CDR3 reads CASSLSEPYEQYF. Written as DNA, the CDR3 is TGCGCCAGCAGCTTGTCGGAACCCTACGAGCAGTACTTC. Combining the CDR3 with reference TRBV5-1 and TRBJ2-7 gives the whole variable domain KAGVTQTPRYLIKTRGQQVTLSCSPISGHRSVSWYQQTPGQGLQFLFEYFSETQRNKGNFPGRFSGRQFSNSRSEMNVSTLELGDSALYLCASSLSEPYEQYFGPGTRLTVT.

The V call is TRBV9, the J call TRBJ1-1; D remains unclear. The CDR3 has 16 residues. Trimming removed 3 bases from V and 6 bases from J, with 21 bases in between. Germline values: CDR1 SGDLS, CDR2 YYNGEE. CDR3 residues: CASSAWGGGRKAEAFF. The CDR3 DNA reads as TGTGCCAGCAGCGCATGGGGAGGCGGGAGGAAGGCTGAAGCTTTCTTT. The variable domain in full, completed from reference TRBV9 and TRBJ1-1, reads DSGVTQTPKHLITATGQRVTLRCSPRSGDLSVYWYQQSLDQGLQFLIQYYNGEERAKGNILERFSAQQFPDLHSELNLSSLELGDSALYFCASSAWGGGRKAEAFFGQGTRLTVV.

This clone was seen only once. The chain links TRBV6-1 to TRBJ1-1; no definite D call. Germline V lookup: CDR1 MNHNS, CDR2 SASEGT. This CDR3 has 14 amino acids. Trimming stripped 0 bases from V and 1 base from J, with 6 bases between. In DNA form, the CDR3 reads TGTGCCAGCAGTGAAGCGCTGTGGAACACTGAAGCTTTCTTT. Translating gives CASSEALWNTEAFF.

V and J are TRBV19 and TRBJ2-7; TRBD1 aligns across 7 bases. The germline V gene encodes CDR1 LNHDA and CDR2 SQIVND (reference sequence). The CDR3 extends over 13 amino acids. Trimming took 6 bases from V and 0 from J; bases not matched to a gene: 2. The CDR3, as DNA: TGTGCCAGTAGAAACAGGGGCTCCTACGAGCAGTACTTC. Translating gives CASRNRGSYEQYF.

This clone occurred a few times. The chain combines TRBV20-1 with TRBJ1-1, with D hard to call. Trimming shortened V by 3 bases and J by 8 bases, and 10 bases separated the two germline ends. The CDR3 loop spans 11 amino acids. Germline V gene lookup returns CDR1 DFQATT and CDR2 SNEGSKA (reference sequence). CDR3: CSASLVSEAFF. CDR3 nucleotide sequence: TGCAGTGCTAGCCTAGTTAGCGAAGCTTTCTTT.

The chain joins TRBV28 to TRBJ2-7, with a possible D match to TRBD1 (6 bases). The germline V gene encodes CDR1 MDHEN and CDR2 SYDVKM. The CDR3 spans 16 residues. The V gene lost 1 base and the J gene lost 7 bases, with 20 bases spanning the gap. The CDR3 DNA reads as TGTGCCAGCAGTTTATTCAGGGGCGGTTCGGCGGGTGAGCAGTACTTC. This encodes CASSLFRGGSAGEQYF.

There are a few counts of this clone. This sequence joins TRBV30 and TRBJ1-1, with D perhaps TRBD1 (5 bases). Trimming pared 0 bases from V and 9 bases from J, leaving 11 bases between. Germline V gene sequence: CDR1 GTSNPN, CDR2 SVGIG (reference sequence). The CDR3 sequence is 12 residues long. Here the CDR3 reads CAWSVREGKAFF. In DNA, the CDR3 is TGTGCCTGGAGTGTCAGGGAAGGGAAAGCTTTCTTT.